This T cell receptor (beta chain) is drawn from a study of graft-versus-host responses after intestinal transplantation. The overall study: Recipients got multivisceral, liver-intestinal, or isolated intestinal transplants. Every recipient had anti-thymocyte globulin induction and around 3 years of tacrolimus plus steroids. Study results and limitations: Subjects displaying graft-donor T cell macrochimerism possessed elevated graft-versus-host to host-versus-graft clonal ratios inside allografts. GvH clones were found in recipient marrow; some appeared first in ileum or blood.

Generated by immunoSEQ multiplex PCR, the TCRdb table keeps only in-frame clones and is missing some. The repertoire holds about 100,000 clones, roughly 87% seen once, with roughly 0.97% in the top ten. V trimming: 0 bases; J trimming: 5 bases; junction bases outside the gene matches: 10. This CDR3 has 17 residues. From germline, CDR1 is GTSNPN and CDR2 SVGIG (reference sequence). This clone was seen only once. Its target is not known. The chain recombines TRBV30 with TRBJ1-4; 9 positions agree with TRBD1. This receptor was taken from a human donor who was the organ donor for an intestinal transplant. The source was unstimulated CD4+ T cells sorted from spleen or lymph node cells, collected before transplant. The CDR3 spells CAWSVLRGQGGNEKLFF. The CDR3 DNA follows: TGTGCCTGGAGTGTACTACGGGGACAGGGAGGAAATGAAAAACTGTTTTTT. Full variable domain (remainder filled in from reference TRBV30 and TRBJ1-4): SQTIHQWPATLVQPVGSPLSLECTVEGTSNPNLYWYRQAAGRGLQLLFYSVGIGQISSEVPQNLSASRPQDRQFILSSKKLLLSDSGFYLCAWSVLRGQGGNEKLFFGSGTQLSVL.